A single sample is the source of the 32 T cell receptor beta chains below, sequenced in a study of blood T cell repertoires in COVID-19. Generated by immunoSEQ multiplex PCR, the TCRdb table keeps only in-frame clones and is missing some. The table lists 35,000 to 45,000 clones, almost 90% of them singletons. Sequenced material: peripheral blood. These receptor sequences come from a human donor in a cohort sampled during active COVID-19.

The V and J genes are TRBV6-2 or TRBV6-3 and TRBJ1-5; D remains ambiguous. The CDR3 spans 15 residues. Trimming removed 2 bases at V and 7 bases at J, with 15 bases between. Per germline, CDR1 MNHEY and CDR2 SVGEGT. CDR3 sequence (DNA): TGTGCCAGCAGTTACGGGTCCGGGTTTGGGCAGCCCCAGCATTTT. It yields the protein CASSYGSGFGQPQHF.

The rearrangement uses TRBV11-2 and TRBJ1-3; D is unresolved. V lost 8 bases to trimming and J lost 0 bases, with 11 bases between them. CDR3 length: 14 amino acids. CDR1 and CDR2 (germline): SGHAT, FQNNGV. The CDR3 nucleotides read TGTGCCAGCTTGGGAGGTTACTCTGGAAACACCATATATTTT. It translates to CASLGGYSGNTIYF.

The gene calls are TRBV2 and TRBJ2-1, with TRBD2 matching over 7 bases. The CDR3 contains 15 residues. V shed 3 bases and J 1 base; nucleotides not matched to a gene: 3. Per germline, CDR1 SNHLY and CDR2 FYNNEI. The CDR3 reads CASSEMGGSYNEQFF. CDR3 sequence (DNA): TGTGCCAGCAGTGAGATGGGGGGGTCCTACAATGAGCAGTTCTTC.

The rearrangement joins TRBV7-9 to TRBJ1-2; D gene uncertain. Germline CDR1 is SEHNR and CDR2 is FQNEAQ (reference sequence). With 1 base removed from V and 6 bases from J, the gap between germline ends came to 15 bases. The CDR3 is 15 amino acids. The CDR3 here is CASSLVLGGFDGYTF. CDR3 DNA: TGTGCCAGCAGCTTAGTTCTAGGAGGGTTCGATGGCTACACCTTC.

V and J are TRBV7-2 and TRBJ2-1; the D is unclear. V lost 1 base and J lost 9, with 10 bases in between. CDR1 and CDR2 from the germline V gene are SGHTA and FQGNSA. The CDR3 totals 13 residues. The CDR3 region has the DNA TGTGCCAGCAGCTTAGAATCCCGAGGTGAGCAGTTCTTC. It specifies CASSLESRGEQFF. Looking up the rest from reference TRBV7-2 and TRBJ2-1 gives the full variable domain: GAGVSQSPSNKVTEKGKDVELRCDPISGHTALYWYRQSLGQGLEFLIYFQGNSAPDKSGLPSDRFSAERTGGSVSTLTIQRTQQEDSAVYLCASSLESRGEQFFGPGTRLTVL.

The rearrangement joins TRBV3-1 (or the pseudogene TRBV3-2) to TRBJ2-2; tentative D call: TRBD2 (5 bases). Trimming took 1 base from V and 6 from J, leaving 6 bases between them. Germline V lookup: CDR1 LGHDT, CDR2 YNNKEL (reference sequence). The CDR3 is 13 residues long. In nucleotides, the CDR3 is TGTGCCAGCAGCCAAGGAGGGTCCGGGGAGCTGTTTTTT. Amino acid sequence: CASSQGGSGELFF.

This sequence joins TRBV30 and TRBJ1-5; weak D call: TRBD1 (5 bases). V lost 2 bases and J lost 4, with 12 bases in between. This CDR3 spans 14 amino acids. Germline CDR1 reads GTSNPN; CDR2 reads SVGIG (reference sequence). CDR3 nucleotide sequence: TGTGCCTGGAGTAGCAGGGCTGGGAATCAGCCCCAGCATTTT. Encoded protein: CAWSSRAGNQPQHF.

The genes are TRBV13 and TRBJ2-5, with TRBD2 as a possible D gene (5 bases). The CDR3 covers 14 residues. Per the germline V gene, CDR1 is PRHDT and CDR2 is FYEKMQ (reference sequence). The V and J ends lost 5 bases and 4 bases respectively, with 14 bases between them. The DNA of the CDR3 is TGTGCCAGCAGCCTGACGGGGATACGAGAGACCCAGTACTTC. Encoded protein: CASSLTGIRETQYF.

The chain's CDR3 is CAWRRDGYTF. The CDR3 DNA reads TGTGCCTGGAGGCGCGATGGCTACACCTTC. This chain joins TRBV30 and TRBJ1-2; D gene unclear. CDR3 length: 10 residues. The V and J ends lost 3 bases and 6 bases respectively, with 5 bases between them. The germline V gene encodes CDR1 GTSNPN and CDR2 SVGIG (reference sequence).

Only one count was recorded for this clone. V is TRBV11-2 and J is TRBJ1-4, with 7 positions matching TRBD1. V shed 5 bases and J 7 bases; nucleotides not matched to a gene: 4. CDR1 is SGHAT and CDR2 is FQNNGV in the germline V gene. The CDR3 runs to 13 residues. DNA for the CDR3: TGTGCCAGCAGCCGCAGGGGGTTTGAAAAACTGTTTTTT. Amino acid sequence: CASSRRGFEKLFF.

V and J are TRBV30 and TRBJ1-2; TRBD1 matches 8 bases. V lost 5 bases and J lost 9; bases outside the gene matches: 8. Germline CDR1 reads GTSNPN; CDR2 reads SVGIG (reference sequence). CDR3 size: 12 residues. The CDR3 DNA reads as TGTGCCTGGCAGGGGGACAGGTATAGCTACACCTTC. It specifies CAWQGDRYSYTF.

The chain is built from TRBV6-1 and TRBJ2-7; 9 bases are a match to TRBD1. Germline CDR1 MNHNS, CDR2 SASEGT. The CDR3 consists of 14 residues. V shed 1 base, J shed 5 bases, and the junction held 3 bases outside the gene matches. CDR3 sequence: CASSEVGTGNEQYF. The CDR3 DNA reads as TGTGCCAGCAGTGAAGTGGGGACAGGGAACGAGCAGTACTTC.

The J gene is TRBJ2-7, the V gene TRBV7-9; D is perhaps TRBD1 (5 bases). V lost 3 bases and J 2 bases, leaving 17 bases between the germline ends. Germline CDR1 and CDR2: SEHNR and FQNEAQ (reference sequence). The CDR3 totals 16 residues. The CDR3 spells CASSFGVVDTTYEQYF. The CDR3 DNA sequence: TGTGCCAGCAGCTTCGGAGTGGTGGACACGACCTACGAGCAGTACTTC.

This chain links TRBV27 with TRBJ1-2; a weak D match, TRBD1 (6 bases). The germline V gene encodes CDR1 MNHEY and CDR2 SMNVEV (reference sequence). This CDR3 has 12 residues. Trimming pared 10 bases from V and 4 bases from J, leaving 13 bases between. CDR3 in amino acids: CATQGGGYGYTF. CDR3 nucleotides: TGTGCCACCCAAGGGGGGGGCTATGGCTACACCTTC.

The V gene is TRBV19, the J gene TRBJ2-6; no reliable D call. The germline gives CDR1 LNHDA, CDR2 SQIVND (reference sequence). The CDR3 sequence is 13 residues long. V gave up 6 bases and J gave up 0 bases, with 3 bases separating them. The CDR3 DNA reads TGTGCCAGTAGATACTCTGGGGCCAACGTCCTGACTTTC. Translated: CASRYSGANVLTF.

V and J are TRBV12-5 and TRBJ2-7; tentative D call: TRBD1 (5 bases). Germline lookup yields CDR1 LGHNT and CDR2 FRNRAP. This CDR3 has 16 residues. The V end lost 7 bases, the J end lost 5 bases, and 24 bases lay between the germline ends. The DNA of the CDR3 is TGTGCTAGTGCCCCTCCTCTCACGGTTAGGGGAAACGAGCAGTACTTC. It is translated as CASAPPLTVRGNEQYF.

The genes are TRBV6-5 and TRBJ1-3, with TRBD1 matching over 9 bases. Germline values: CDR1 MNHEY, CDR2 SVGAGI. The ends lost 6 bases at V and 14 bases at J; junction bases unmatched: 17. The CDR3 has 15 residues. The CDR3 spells CASSLTTSGTGLLYF. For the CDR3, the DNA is TGTGCCAGCAGCCTTACCACCTCCGGGACAGGGCTTTTATATTTT.

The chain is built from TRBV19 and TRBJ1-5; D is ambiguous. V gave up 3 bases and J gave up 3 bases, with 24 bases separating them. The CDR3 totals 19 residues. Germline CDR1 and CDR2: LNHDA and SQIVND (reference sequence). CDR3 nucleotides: TGTGCCAGTAGTATGGAGGGCCCACGGTTAGTAGGGATCAATCAGCCCCAGCATTTT. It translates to CASSMEGPRLVGINQPQHF.

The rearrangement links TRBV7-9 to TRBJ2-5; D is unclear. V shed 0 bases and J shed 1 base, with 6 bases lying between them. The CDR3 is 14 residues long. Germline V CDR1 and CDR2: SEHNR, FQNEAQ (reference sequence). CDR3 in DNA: TGTGCCAGCAGCTTAGCCCAGTCCCAAGAGACCCAGTACTTC. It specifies CASSLAQSQETQYF.

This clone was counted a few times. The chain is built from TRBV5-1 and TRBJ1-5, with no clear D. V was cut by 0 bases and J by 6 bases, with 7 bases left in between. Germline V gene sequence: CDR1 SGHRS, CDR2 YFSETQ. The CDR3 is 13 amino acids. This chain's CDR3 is CASSLGLGQPQHF. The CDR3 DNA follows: TGCGCCAGCAGCTTGGGACTCGGTCAGCCCCAGCATTTT.

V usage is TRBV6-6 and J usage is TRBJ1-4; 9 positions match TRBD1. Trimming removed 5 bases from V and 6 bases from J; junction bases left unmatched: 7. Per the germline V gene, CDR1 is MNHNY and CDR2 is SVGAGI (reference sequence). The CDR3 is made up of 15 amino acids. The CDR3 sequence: CASSEGQGLDEKLFF. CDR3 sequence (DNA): TGTGCCAGCAGTGAGGGACAGGGTCTGGATGAAAAACTGTTTTTT.

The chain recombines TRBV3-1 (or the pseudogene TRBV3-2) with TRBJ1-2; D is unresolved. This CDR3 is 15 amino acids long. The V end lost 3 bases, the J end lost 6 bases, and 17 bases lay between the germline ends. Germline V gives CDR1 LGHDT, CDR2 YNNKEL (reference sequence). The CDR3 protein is CASSHLFLAVDGYTF. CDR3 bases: TGTGCCAGCAGCCACCTGTTCCTGGCGGTGGATGGCTACACCTTC.

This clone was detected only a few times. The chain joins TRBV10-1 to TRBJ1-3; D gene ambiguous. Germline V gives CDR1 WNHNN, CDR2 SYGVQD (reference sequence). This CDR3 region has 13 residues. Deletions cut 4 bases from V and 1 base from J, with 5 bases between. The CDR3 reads CASSGTSGNTIYF. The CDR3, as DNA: TGCGCCAGCAGTGGGACTTCTGGAAACACCATATATTTT.

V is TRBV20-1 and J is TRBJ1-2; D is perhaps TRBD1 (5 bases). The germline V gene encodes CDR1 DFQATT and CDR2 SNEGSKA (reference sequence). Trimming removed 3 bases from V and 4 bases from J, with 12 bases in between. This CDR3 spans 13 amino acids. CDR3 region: CSASLQGGYGYTF. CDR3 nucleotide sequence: TGCAGTGCTAGTCTGCAGGGCGGCTATGGCTACACCTTC.

Written as DNA, the CDR3 is TGCAGCGTTGAAAAGGGGGTTGGGACAGATACGCAGTATTTT. This sequence encodes CSVEKGVGTDTQYF. V and J are TRBV29-1 and TRBJ2-3, with TRBD1 as a possible D gene (6 bases). V was clipped by 2 bases and J by 3 bases, with 12 bases between them. Looked up from germline, CDR1 is SQVTM and CDR2 is ANQGSEA. CDR3 size: 14 residues.

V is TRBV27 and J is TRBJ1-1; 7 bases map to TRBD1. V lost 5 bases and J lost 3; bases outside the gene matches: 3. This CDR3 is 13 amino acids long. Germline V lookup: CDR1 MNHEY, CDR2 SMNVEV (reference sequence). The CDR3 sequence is CASSRTGYTEAFF. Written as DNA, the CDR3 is TGTGCCAGCAGTAGGACAGGCTACACTGAAGCTTTCTTT.

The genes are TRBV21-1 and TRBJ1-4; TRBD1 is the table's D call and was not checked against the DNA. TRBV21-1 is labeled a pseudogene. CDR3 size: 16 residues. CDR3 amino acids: CARSKTTGGACEKLFF. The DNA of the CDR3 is TGTGCCAGAAGCAAAACAACAGGGGGGGCCTGCGAAAAACTGTTTTTT.

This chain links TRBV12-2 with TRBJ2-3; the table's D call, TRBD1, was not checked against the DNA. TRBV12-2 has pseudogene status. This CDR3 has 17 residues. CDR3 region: CASRLVPIQGPADTQYF. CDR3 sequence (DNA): TGTGCAAGTCGCTTAGTTCCAATACAGGGGCCCGCAGATACGCAGTATTTT.

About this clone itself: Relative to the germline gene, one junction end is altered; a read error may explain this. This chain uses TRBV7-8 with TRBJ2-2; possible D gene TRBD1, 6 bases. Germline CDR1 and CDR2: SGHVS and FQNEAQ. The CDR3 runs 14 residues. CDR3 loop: CASNLGQSTGELFF. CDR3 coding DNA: TGTGCCAGCAACTTAGGACAGTCCACCGGGGAGCTGTTTTTT.

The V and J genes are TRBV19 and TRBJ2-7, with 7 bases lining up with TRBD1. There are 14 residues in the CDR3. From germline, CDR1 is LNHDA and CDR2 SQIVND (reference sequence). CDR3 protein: CATLEGAPSYEQYF. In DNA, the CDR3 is TGTGCAACGCTCGAGGGGGCCCCATCCTACGAGCAGTACTTC.

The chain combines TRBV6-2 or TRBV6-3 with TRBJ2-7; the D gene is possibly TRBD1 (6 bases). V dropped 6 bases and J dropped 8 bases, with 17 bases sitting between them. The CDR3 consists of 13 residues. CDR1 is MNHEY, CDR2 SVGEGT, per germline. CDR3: CASSQLMGAQQYF. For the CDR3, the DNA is TGTGCCAGCAGCCAACTGATGGGGGCTCAGCAGTACTTC.

The CDR3 here is CASSDLFRAPLHF. In DNA form, the CDR3 reads TGTGCCAGCAGTGACCTTTTTCGGGCACCCCTCCACTTT. The gene calls are TRBV12-3 or TRBV12-4 and TRBJ1-6; D uncertain. Trimming took 5 bases from V and 11 from J, leaving 13 bases between them. The CDR3 runs 13 residues.